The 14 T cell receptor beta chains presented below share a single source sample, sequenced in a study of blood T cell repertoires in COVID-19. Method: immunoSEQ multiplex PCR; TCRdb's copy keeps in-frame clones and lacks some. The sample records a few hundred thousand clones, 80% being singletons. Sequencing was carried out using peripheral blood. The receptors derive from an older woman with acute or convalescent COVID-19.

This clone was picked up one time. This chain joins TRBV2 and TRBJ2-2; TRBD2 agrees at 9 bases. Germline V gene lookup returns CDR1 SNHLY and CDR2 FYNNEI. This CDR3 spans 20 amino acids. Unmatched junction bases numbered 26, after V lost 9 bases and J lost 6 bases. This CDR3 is CARAGGGTSSELEPPGELFF. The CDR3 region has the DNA TGTGCCAGAGCCGGGGGGGGGACTAGCTCTGAACTCGAGCCGCCCGGGGAGCTGTTTTTT.

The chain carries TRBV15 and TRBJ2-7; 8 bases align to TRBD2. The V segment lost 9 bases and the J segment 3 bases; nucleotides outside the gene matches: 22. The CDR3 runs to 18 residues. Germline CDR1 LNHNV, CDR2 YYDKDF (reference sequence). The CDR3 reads CATASDGITAGVIYEQYV. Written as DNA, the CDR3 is TGTGCCACGGCCTCGGACGGGATTACAGCGGGGGTTATCTACGAGCAGTACGTC.

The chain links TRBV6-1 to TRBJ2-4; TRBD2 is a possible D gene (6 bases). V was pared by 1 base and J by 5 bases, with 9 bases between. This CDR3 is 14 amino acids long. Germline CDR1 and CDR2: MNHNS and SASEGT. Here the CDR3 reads CASSEGGVQNIQYF. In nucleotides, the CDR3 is TGTGCCAGCAGTGAAGGGGGGGTACAAAACATTCAGTACTTC.

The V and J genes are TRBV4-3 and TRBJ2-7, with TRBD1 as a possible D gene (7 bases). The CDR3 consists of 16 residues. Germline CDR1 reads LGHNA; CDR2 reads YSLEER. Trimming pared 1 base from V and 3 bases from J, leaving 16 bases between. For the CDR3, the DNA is TGCGCCAGCAGCCAAGGGGCAGGGGGAGGTTTCTACGAGCAGTACTTC. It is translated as CASSQGAGGGFYEQYF.

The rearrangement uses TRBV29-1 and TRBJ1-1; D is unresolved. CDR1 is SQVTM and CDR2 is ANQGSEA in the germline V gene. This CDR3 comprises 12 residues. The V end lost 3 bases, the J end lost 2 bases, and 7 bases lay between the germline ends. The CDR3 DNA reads TGCAGCGTTGATCTAGCTAACACTGAAGCTTTCTTT. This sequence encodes CSVDLANTEAFF. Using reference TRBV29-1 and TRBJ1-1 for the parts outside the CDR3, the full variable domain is SAVISQKPSRDICQRGTSLTIQCQVDSQVTMMFWYRQQPGQSLTLIATANQGSEATYESGFVIDKFPISRPNLTFSTLTVSNMSPEDSSIYLCSVDLANTEAFFGQGTRLTVV.

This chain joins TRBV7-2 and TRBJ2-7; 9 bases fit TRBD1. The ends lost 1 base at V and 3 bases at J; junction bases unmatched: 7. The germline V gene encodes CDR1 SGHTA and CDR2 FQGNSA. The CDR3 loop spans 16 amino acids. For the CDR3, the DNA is TGTGCCAGCAGCTTAGGTGCGACGGGACAGGGCTACGAGCAGTACTTC. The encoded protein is CASSLGATGQGYEQYF.

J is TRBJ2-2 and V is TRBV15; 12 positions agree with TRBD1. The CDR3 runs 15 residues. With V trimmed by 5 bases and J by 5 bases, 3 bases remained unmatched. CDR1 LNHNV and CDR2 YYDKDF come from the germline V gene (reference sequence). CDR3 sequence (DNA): TGTGCCACCAGCGGGACAGGGGGCAGGACCGGGGAGCTGTTTTTT. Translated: CATSGTGGRTGELFF.

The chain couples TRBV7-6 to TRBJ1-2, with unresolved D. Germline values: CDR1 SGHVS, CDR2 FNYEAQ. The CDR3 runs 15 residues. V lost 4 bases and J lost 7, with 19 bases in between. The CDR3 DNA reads TGTGCCAGCAGCTCCAGCGGAGTCGGGCGAGGTGGCTACACCTTC. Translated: CASSSSGVGRGGYTF.

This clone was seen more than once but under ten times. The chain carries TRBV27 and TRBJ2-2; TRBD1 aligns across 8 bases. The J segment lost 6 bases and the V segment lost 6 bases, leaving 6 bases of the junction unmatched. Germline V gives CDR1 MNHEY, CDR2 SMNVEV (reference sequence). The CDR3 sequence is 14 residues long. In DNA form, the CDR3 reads TGTGCCAGCAGACGGGACAGGTCGTCCGGGGAGCTGTTTTTT. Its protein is CASRRDRSSGELFF.

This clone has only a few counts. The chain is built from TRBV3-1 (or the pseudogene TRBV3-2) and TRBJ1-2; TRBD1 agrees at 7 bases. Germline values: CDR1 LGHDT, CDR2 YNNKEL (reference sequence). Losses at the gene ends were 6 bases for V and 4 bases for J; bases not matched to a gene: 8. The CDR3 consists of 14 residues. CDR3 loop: CASSLGQVPYGYTF. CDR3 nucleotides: TGTGCCAGCAGTCTCGGACAGGTCCCCTATGGCTACACCTTC.

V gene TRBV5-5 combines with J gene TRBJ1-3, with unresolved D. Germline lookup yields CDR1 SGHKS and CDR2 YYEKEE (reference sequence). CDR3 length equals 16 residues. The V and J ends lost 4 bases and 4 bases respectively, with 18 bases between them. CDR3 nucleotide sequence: TGTGCCAGCAGCCCTCTGCGGGGTCTATCCGGAAACACCATATATTTT. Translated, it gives CASSPLRGLSGNTIYF.

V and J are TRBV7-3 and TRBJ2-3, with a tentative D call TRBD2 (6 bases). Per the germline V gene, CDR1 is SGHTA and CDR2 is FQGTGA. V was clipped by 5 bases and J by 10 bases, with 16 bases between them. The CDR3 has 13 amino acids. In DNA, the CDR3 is TGTGCCAGCAGCGCGGGTTGGGAGGCGTCGCAGTATTTT. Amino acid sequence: CASSAGWEASQYF.

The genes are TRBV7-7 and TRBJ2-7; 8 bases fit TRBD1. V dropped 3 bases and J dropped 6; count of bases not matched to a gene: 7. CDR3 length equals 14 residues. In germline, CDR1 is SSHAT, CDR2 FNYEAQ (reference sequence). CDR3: CASSFSGQEGEQYV. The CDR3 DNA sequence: TGTGCCAGCAGCTTCTCGGGACAGGAGGGCGAGCAGTACGTC.

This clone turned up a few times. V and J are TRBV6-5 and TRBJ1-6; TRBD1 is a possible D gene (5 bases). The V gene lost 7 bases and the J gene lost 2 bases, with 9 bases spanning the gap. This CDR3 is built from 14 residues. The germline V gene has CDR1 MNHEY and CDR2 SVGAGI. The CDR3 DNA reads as TGTGCCAGCATAGGCAGGGCCTATAATTCACCCCTCCACTTT. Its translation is CASIGRAYNSPLHF.